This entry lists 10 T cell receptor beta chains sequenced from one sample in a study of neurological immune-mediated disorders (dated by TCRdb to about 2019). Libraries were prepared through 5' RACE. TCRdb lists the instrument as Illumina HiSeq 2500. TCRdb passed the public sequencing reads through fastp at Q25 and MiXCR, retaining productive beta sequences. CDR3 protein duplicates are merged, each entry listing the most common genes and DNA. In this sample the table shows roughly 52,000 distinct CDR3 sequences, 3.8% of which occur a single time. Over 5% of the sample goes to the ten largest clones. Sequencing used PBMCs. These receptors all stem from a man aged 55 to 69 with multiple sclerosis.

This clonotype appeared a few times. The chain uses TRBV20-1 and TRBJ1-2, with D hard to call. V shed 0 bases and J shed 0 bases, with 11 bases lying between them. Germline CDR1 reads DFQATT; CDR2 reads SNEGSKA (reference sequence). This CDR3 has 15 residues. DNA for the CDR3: TGCAGTGCTAGAGAGGGAGGGAGAGCTAACTATGGCTACACCTTC. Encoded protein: CSAREGGRANYGYTF.

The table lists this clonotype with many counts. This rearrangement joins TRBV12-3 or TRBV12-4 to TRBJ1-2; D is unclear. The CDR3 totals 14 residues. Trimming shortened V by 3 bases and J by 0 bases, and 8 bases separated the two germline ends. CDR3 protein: CASSLEGANYGYTF. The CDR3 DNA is TGTGCCAGCAGTTTGGAGGGAGCTAACTATGGCTACACCTTC.

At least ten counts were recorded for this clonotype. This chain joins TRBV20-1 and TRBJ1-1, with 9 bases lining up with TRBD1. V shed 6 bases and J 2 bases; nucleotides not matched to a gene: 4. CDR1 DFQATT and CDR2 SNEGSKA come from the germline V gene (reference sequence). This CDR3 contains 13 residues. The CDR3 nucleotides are TGCAGTGCCAAGACAGGGGGTAACACTGAAGCTTTCTTT. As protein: CSAKTGGNTEAFF.

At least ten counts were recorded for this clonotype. The CDR3 here is CSVKTGSLYNEQFF. CDR3 in DNA: TGCAGCGTTAAAACAGGCTCCCTTTACAATGAGCAGTTCTTC. This chain uses TRBV29-1 with TRBJ2-1; possibly TRBD1 for D (5 bases). V was clipped by 5 bases and J by 4 bases, with 15 bases between them. In germline, CDR1 is SQVTM, CDR2 ANQGSEA. The CDR3 has 14 amino acids.

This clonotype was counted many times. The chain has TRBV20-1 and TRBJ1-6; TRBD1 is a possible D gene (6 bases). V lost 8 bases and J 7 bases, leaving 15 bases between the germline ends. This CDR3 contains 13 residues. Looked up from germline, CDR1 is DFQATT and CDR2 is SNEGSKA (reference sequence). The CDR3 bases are TGCAGTTGTACCGGACAGCCAAATTCACCCCTCCACTTT. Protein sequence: CSCTGQPNSPLHF.

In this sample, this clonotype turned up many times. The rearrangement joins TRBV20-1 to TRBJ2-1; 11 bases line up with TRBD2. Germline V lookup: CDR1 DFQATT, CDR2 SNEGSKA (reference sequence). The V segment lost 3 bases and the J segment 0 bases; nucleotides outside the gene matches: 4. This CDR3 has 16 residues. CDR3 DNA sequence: TGCAGTGCTAGGGTAGCGGGAGGGCCCTCCTACAATGAGCAGTTCTTC. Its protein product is CSARVAGGPSYNEQFF.

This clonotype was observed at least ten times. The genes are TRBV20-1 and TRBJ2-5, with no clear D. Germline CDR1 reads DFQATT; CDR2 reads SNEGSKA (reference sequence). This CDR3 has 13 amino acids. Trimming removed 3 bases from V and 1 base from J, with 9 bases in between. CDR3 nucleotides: TGCAGTGCTAGTGACGGACCCCAAGAGACCCAGTACTTC. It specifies CSASDGPQETQYF.

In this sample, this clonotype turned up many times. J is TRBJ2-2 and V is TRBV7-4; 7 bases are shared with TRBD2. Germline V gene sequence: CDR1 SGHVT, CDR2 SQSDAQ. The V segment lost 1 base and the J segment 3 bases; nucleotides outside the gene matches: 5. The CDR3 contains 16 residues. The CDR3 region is CASSLGGSKDTGELFF. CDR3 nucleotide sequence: TGTGCCAGCAGCTTAGGCGGGAGTAAGGACACCGGGGAGCTGTTTTTT.

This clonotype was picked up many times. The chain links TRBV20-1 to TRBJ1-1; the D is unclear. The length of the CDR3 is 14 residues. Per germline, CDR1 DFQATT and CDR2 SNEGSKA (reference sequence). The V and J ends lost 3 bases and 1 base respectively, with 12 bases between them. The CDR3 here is CSASFPEKNTEAFF. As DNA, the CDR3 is TGCAGTGCTAGTTTCCCAGAAAAGAACACTGAAGCTTTCTTT.

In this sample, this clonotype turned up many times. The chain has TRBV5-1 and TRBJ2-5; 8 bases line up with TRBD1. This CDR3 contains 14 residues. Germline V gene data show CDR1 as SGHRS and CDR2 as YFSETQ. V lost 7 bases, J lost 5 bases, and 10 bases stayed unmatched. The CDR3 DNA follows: TGCGCCAGCGAGACCGGGACAGGAATGGAGACCCAGTACTTC. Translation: CASETGTGMETQYF.